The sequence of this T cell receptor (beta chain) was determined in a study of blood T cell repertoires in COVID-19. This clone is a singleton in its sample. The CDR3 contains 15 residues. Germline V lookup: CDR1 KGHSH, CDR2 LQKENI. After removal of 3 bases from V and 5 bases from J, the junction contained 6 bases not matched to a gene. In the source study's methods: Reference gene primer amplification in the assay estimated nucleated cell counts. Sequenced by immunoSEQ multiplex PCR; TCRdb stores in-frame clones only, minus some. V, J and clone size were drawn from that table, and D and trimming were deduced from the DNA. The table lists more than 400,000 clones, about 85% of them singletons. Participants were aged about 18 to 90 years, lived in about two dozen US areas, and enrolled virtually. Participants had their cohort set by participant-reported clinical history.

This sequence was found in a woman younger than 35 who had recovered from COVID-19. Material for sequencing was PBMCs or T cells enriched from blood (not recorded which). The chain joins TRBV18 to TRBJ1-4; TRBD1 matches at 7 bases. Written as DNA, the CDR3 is TGTGCCAGCTCACCCCAAGCGACAGGGAATGAAAAACTGTTTTTT. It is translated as CASSPQATGNEKLFF.